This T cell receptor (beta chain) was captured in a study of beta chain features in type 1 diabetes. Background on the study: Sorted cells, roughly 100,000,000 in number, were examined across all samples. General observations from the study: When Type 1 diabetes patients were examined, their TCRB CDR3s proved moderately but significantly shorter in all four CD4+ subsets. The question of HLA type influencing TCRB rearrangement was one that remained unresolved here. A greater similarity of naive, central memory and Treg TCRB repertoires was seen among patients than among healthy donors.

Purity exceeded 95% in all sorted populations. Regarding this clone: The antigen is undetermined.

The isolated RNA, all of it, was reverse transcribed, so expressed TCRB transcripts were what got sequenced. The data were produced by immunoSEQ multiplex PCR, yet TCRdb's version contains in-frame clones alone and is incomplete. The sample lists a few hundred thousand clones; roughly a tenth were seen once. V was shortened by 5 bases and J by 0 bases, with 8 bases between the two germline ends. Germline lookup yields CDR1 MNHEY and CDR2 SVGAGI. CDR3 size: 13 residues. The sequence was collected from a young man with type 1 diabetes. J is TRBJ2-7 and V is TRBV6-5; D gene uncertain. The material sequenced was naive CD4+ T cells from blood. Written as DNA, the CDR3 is TGTGCCAGCAGTCCAAGCATCTCCTACGAGCAGTACTTC. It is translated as CASSPSISYEQYF.